This entry features one T cell receptor (beta chain) sequence. The data stem from a study of blood T cell repertoires in COVID-19. Study at large: Acute-phase and convalescent COVID-19 samples originated in the United States, Italy and Spain.

The authors' processing: Nucleated cell counts were estimated from reference gene primer amplification. Repertoires were generated with immunoSEQ multiplex PCR, while TCRdb's copy carries only in-frame clones and drops some. Clone size and V and J calls were adopted from that table, with D and trimming inferred from the DNA. This sample yields some 300,000 clones, of which around 92% are seen a single time; less than 3.5% belongs to the top ten. Ages ranged from about 18 to 89 years, with residence in under 25 US areas. All exposed participants met a person with COVID-19 within 2 weeks before entering the study. Germline CDR1 is SEHNR and CDR2 is FQNEAQ (reference sequence). The V gene lost 6 bases and the J gene lost 5 bases, with 4 bases spanning the gap. CDR3 length equals 11 residues.

The chain uses TRBV7-9 and TRBJ2-2; D remains ambiguous. The clonotype comes from a woman in her 50s who had been exposed to COVID-19. The sequenced sample was PBMCs or T cells enriched from blood (not recorded which). Here the CDR3 reads CASSRTGELFF. In DNA form, the CDR3 reads TGTGCCAGCAGTCGGACCGGGGAGCTGTTTTTT.